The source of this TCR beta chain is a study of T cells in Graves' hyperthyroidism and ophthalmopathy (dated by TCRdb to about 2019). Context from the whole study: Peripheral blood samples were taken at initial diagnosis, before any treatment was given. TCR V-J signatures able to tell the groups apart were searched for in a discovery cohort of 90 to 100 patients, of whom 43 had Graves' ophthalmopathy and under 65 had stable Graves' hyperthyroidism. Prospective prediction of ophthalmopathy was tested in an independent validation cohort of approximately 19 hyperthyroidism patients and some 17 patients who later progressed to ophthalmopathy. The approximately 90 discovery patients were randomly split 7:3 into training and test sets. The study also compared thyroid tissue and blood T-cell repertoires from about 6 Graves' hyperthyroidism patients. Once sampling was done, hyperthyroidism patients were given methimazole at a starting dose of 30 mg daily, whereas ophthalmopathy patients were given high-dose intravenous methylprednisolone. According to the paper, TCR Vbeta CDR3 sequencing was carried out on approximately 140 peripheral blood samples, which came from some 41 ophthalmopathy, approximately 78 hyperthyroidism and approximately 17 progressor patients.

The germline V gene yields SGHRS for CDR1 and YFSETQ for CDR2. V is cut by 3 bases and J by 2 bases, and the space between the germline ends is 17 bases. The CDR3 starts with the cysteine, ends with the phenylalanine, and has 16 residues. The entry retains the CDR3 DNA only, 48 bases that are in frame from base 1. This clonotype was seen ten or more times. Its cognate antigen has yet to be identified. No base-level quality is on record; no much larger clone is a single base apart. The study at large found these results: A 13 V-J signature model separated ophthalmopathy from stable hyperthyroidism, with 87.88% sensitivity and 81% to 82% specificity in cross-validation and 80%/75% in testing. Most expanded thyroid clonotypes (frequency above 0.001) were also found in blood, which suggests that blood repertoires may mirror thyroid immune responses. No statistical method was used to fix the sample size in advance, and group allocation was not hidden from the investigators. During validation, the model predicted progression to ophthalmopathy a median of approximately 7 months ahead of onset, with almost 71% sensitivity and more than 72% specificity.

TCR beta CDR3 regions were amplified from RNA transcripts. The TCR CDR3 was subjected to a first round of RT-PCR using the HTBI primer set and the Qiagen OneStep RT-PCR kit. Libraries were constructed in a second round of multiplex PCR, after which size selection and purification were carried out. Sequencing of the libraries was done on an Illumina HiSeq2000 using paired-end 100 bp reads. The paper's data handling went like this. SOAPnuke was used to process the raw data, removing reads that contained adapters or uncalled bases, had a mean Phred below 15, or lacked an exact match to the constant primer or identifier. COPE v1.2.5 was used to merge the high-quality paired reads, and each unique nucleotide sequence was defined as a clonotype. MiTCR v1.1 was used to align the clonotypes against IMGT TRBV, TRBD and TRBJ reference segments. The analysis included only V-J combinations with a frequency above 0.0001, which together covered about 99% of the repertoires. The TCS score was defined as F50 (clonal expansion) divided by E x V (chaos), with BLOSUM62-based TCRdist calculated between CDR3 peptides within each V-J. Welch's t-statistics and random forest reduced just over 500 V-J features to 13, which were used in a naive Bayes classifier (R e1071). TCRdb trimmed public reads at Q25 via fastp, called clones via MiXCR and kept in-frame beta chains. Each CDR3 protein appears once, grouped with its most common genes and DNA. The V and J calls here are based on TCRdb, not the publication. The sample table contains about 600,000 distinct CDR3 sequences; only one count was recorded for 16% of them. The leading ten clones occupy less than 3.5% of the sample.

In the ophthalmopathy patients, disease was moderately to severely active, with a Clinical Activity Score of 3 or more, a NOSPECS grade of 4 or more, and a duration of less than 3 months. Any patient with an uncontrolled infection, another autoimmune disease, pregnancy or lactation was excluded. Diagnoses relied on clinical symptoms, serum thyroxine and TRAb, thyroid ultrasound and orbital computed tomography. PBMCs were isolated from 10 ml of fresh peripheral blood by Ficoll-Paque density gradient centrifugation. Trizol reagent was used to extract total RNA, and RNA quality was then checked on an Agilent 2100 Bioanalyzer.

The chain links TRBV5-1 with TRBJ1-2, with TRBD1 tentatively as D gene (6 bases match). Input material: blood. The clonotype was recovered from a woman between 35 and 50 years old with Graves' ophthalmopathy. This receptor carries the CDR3 CASSWGDRSGNYGYTF. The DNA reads TGCGCCAGCAGCTGGGGAGACAGGAGCGGCAACTATGGCTACACCTTC.